These T cell receptor beta chains were read from a single sample in a study of T cell repertoires in cytomegalovirus infection. TCRdb reanalysed the reads using MiXCR and keeps one entry per CDR3 protein. This sample yields about 450,000 distinct CDR3 sequences, of which about a third are seen a single time; roughly an eighth belongs to the top ten. Sequenced input: PBMCs. These receptors were taken from a human donor in good health (CMV status not recorded). Some clones in this sample may be carry-over from other donors' samples. CDR3s include the opening cysteine and the closing phenylalanine or tryptophan. The D gene is left open where the match is weak. Only some rows state a clone size, as once, few, many or a class for expanded clones.

D gene	clone size	V gene	J gene	CDR3 DNA	CDR3 protein
TRBD2	-	TRBV5-4	TRBJ2-2	TGTGCCAGCAGCTGGGGGACTAGCTCCGGGGAGCTGTTTTTT	CASSWGTSSGELFF
-	-	TRBV6-5	TRBJ2-7	TGTGCCAGCAGCTGGGACGACGAGGGCTACGAGCAGTACTTC	CASSWDDEGYEQYF
-	few	TRBV6-6	TRBJ2-3	TGTGCCAGCAGTTCCCCGACATTTTCTAGCACAGATACGCAGTATTTT	CASSSPTFSSTDTQYF
-	-	TRBV7-6	TRBJ2-3	TGTGCCAGCAGCTCGAGACAGGTTTTGAGCACAGATACGCAGTATTTT	CASSSRQVLSTDTQYF
-	-	TRBV3-1	TRBJ2-7	TGTGCCAGCAGCCAAGATCTTTTAGGCGAGCAGTACTTC	CASSQDLLGEQYF
-	-	TRBV28	TRBJ1-5	TGTGCCAGCAGTGCCTCTATTCAGCCCCAGCATTTT	CASSASIQPQHF
TRBD1	-	TRBV6-1	TRBJ2-7	TGTGCCAGCATGGGTCAGGGGGCCATCGAGCAGTACTTC	CASMGQGAIEQYF
-	few	TRBV7-2	TRBJ1-6	TGTGCCAGCAGCTTTTCCGATAAGTCACCCCTCCACTTT	CASSFSDKSPLHF
-	-	TRBV20-1	TRBJ2-5	TGCAGTGCTGAGAAATCGGCGGGGAAAGAGACCCAGTACTTC	CSAEKSAGKETQYF
-	-	TRBV7-9	TRBJ2-5	TGTGCCAGCAGCCGGTTCCCGGATTTTGGAGAGACCCAGTACTTC	CASSRFPDFGETQYF
-	few	TRBV5-6	TRBJ2-2	TGTGCCAGCAGCTTGGCCTCTGGGATCATAAACACCGGGGAGCTGTTTTTT	CASSLASGIINTGELFF
-	-	TRBV20-1	TRBJ1-1	TGCAGTTCTTCCTCGGGGAGTGGCTTCGCTGAAGCTTTCTTT	CSSSSGSGFAEAFF
-	many	TRBV7-2	TRBJ1-2	TGTGCCAGCAGTCAAACCAGGGATTATGGCTACACCTTC	CASSQTRDYGYTF
TRBD1	-	TRBV5-1	TRBJ1-1	TGCGCCAGCAGCTTTGGGACAGGGGGCCCGAACACTGAAGCTTTCTTT	CASSFGTGGPNTEAFF
TRBD1	few	TRBV28	TRBJ1-2	TGTGCCAGCATGAAGGGGGCCGGTGGCTACACCTTC	CASMKGAGGYTF
-	-	TRBV7-8	TRBJ1-3	TGTGCCAGCAGCGTAACAGGGAGAGCTGGAAACACCATATATTTT	CASSVTGRAGNTIYF
TRBD1	few	TRBV28	TRBJ2-1	TGTGCCAGCACCCGGGACAGCAGGACAATAGAGCAGTTCTTC	CASTRDSRTIEQFF
-	-	TRBV14	TRBJ1-2	TGTGCCAGCAGCTTCGACATATTCTATGGCTACACCTTC	CASSFDIFYGYTF
-	-	TRBV2	TRBJ2-2	TGTGCCAGCAGTGTGAGGGGGGACACCGGGGAGCTGTTTTTT	CASSVRGDTGELFF
TRBD2	-	TRBV7-2	TRBJ2-7	TGTGCCAGCAGCCCACAGTGGGGGGGAGGCGAGCAGTACTTC	CASSPQWGGGEQYF
-	many	TRBV4-1	TRBJ1-1	TGCGCCAGCAGCCAAGATGGCACTGAAGCTTTCTTT	CASSQDGTEAFF
TRBD1	-	TRBV19	TRBJ1-2	TGTGCCAGTACCTCCTCCTGGCAGGGGGCTAGTTCCAACTATGGCTACACCTTC	CASTSSWQGASSNYGYTF
-	few	TRBV6-1	TRBJ2-7	TGTGCCAGCAGTAGGGGACACGACGGCCTCGAGCAGTACTTC	CASSRGHDGLEQYF
-	-	TRBV11-2	TRBJ1-5	TGTGCCAGCAGTTTAAGCGTTTCGGGAAATCAGCCCCAGCATTTT	CASSLSVSGNQPQHF
TRBD1	few	TRBV7-2	TRBJ1-5	TGTGCCAGCAGCTTAATTCGACAGGGAGGGTCCCAGCATTTT	CASSLIRQGGSQHF
TRBD1	few	TRBV7-2	TRBJ1-6	TGTGCCAGCAGCCCCCTGGACAGGCCAGAGGCCCTCCACTTT	CASSPLDRPEALHF
-	-	TRBV11-2	TRBJ2-1	TGTGCCAGCAGCTCCCTAGGAGGTAATGAGCAGTTCTTC	CASSSLGGNEQFF
TRBD1	few	TRBV28	TRBJ2-7	TGTGCCAGCAGGATCCAGGGGGCCGCGGGCTACGAGCAGTACTTC	CASRIQGAAGYEQYF
TRBD1	-	TRBV12-3/TRBV12-4	TRBJ2-1	TGTGCCAGCAGTTCCCGGCGACAGGGTTGGGACAATGAGCAGTTCTTC	CASSSRRQGWDNEQFF
TRBD2	-	TRBV9	TRBJ2-1	TGTGCCAGCAGCATCGGGACTAGCGCCTACAATGAGCAGTTCTTC	CASSIGTSAYNEQFF
-	-	TRBV6-6	TRBJ1-1	TGTGCCGCACACAACCAGGGCGGCACTGAAGCTGTCTTT	CAAHNQGGTEAVF
-	many	TRBV7-6	TRBJ1-1	TGTGCCAGCACCGCTTTAAGGACAGAGAACACTGAAGCTTTCTTT	CASTALRTENTEAFF
TRBD1	-	TRBV20-1	TRBJ2-2	TGCAGTGCTGGACAGGGGCTGGGGGTCACCGGGGAGCTGTTTTTT	CSAGQGLGVTGELFF
-	few	TRBV2	TRBJ2-3	TGTGCCAGCAGTGAACAGGGACGCACAGATACGCAGTATTTT	CASSEQGRTDTQYF
TRBD1	-	TRBV6-1	TRBJ2-1	TGTGCCAGCCAATTCGACAGGGGGGGCCCCTACAATGAGCAGTTCTTC	CASQFDRGGPYNEQFF
-	-	TRBV7-9	TRBJ2-2	TGTGCCAGCAGCTGGCGAACCGGGACAAACTTCTTCCCGGACACCGGGGAGCTGTTTTTT	CASSWRTGTNFFPDTGELFF
TRBD2	-	TRBV20-1	TRBJ2-1	TGCAGTGCTAGAGATAGCTTCGGGGGGATAGGGAATGAGCAGTTCTTC	CSARDSFGGIGNEQFF
-	few	TRBV7-9	TRBJ2-4	TGTGCCAGCAGCTTAGAGGCCCTCGGTAACATTCAGTACTTC	CASSLEALGNIQYF
-	many	TRBV7-2	TRBJ2-4	TGTGCCAGCAGCCTGACTTTGGGGGCCGTTGTCAAAAACATTCAGTACTTC	CASSLTLGAVVKNIQYF
TRBD1	-	TRBV11-2	TRBJ1-2	TGTGCCAGCAGCCCTGGGAGGACAGGGTCTTTCTATGGCTACACCTTC	CASSPGRTGSFYGYTF
-	few	TRBV7-8	TRBJ1-1	TGTGCCAGCAGCTTAGACACGGACACTGAAGCTTTCTTT	CASSLDTDTEAFF
-	many	TRBV7-6	TRBJ1-5	TGTGCCAGCAGCCCTGGAGGGGCCAGCAATCAGCCCCAGCATTTT	CASSPGGASNQPQHF
TRBD1	-	TRBV5-1	TRBJ2-2	TGCGCCAGCAGCTTGGTTCAGGGGGACACCGGGGAGCTGTTTTTT	CASSLVQGDTGELFF
TRBD2	few	TRBV11-1	TRBJ2-2	TGTGCCAGCAGCTCTCTAGCGGCGAACACCGGGGAGCTGTTTTTT	CASSSLAANTGELFF
-	-	TRBV7-9	TRBJ2-4	TGTGCCAGCAGCTTAGCCAACTCGACGGGTCCCAAAAACATTCAGTACTTC	CASSLANSTGPKNIQYF
-	few	TRBV12-3/TRBV12-4	TRBJ2-7	TGTGCCAGCAGTTGGGACGGAGAGGCGTACGAGCAGTACTTC	CASSWDGEAYEQYF
-	many	TRBV7-6	TRBJ1-4	TGTGCCAGCAGCTTAGTAGGCAGTCCGGAGTTCGCTAATGAAAAACTGTTTTTT	CASSLVGSPEFANEKLFF
TRBD2	few	TRBV15	TRBJ2-1	TGTGCCACCAGCAGAATCCCCGGAGCGGGGGGGTGGGACAATGAGCAGTTCTTC	CATSRIPGAGGWDNEQFF
-	-	TRBV4-2	TRBJ1-4	TGTGCCAGCAGCCCCCCGATACTAGGAGAAAAACTGTTTTTT	CASSPPILGEKLFF
-	once	TRBV11-2	TRBJ2-1	TGTGCCAGCAGCCCGGCCGGCGGGCGGAGAAACAATGAGCAGTTCTTC	CASSPAGGRRNNEQFF
TRBD2	-	TRBV7-6	TRBJ2-3	TGTGCTAGCATCCGAGGGGCTAGCGGGGCCGCAGATACGCAGTATTTT	CASIRGASGAADTQYF